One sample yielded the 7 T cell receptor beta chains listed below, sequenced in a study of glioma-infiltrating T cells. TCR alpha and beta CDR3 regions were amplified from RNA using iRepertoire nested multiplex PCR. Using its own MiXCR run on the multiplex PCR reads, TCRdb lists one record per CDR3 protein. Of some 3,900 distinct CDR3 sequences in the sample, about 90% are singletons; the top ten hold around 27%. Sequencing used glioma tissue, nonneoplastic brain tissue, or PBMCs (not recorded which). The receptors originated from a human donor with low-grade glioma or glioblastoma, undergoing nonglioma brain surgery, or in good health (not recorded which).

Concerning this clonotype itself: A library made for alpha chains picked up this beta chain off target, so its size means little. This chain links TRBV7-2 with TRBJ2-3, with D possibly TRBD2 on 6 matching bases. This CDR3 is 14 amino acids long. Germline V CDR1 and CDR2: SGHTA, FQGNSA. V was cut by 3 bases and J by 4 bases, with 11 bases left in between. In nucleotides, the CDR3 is TGTGCCAGCAGCTTCAGCCGCGGGGCAGATACGCAGTATTTT. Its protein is CASSFSRGADTQYF. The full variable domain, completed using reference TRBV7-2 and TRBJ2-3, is GAGVSQSPSNKVTEKGKDVELRCDPISGHTALYWYRQSLGQGLEFLIYFQGNSAPDKSGLPSDRFSAERTGGSVSTLTIQRTQQEDSAVYLCASSFSRGADTQYFGPGTRLTVL.

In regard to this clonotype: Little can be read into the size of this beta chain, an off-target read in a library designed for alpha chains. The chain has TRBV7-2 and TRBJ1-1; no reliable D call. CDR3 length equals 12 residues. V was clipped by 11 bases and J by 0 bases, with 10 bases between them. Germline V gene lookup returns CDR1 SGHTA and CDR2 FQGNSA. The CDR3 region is CASMRVNTEAFF. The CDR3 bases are TGTGCCTCTATGCGGGTGAACACTGAAGCTTTCTTT.

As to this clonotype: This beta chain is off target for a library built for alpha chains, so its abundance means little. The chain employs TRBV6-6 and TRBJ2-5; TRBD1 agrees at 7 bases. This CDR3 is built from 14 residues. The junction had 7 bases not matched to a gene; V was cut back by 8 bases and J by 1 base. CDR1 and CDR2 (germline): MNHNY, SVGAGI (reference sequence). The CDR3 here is CASQGVGVQETQYF. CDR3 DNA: TGTGCCAGCCAGGGGGTAGGGGTCCAAGAGACCCAGTACTTC.

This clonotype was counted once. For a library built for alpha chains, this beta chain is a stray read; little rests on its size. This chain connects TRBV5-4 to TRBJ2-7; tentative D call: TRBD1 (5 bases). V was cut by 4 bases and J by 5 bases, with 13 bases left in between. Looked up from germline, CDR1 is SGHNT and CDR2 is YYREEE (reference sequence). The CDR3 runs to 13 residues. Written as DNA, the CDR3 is TGTGCCAGCAGCCCCGACAGTCTAGACGAGCAGTACTTC. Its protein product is CASSPDSLDEQYF.

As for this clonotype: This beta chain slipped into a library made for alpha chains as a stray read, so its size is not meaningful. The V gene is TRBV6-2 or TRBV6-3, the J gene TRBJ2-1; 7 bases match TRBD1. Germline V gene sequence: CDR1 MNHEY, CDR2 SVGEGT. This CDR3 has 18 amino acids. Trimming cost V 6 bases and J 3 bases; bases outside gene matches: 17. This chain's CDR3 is CASSFPRTGTANYNEQFF. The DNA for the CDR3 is TGTGCCAGCAGCTTTCCCCGAACCGGGACAGCCAACTACAATGAGCAGTTCTTC.

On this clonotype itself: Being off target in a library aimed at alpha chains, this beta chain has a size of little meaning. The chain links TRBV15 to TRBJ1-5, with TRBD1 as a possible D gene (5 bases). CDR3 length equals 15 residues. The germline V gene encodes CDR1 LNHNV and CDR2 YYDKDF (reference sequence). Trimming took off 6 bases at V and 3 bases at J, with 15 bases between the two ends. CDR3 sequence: CATRTLSGVNQPQHF. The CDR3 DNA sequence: TGTGCCACCAGAACGTTGTCGGGGGTCAATCAGCCCCAGCATTTT.

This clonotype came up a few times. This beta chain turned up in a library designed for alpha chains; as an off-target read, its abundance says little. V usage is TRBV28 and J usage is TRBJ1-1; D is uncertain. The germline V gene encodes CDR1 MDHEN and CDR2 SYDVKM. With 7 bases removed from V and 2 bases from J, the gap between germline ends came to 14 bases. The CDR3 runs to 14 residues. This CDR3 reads CASTPSGSNTEAFF. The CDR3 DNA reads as TGTGCCAGCACCCCCAGCGGGAGTAACACTGAAGCTTTCTTT. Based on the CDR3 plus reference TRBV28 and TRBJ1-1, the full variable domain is DVKVTQSSRYLVKRTGEKVFLECVQDMDHENMFWYRQDPGLGLRLIYFSYDVKMKEKGDIPEGYSVSREKKERFSLILESASTNQTSMYLCASTPSGSNTEAFFGQGTRLTVV.